This T cell receptor beta chain was documented in a study of blood T cell repertoires in COVID-19. Original methodology: Researchers report that nucleated cell counts were estimated from reference gene primer amplification. The method was immunoSEQ multiplex PCR; TCRdb's version includes in-frame clones alone and lacks a portion of them. V and J calls plus clone size are reproduced from that table; the DNA served to infer D and trimming. The sample includes roughly 190,000 clones, 70% to 80% seen only once; the top ten take more than 6.5%. Germline values: CDR1 MNHEY, CDR2 SVGAGI. The CDR3 is made up of 15 amino acids. The trim removed 5 bases at V and 1 base at J, leaving 5 bases unmatched.

The receptor comes from a woman in her forties or fifties with active or convalescent COVID-19. The source material was peripheral blood. The chain carries TRBV6-5 and TRBJ2-5, with TRBD2 matching 9 bases. For the CDR3, the DNA is TGTGCCAGCAGTACCCGACTAGCGGTCCAAGAGACCCAGTACTTC. Amino acid sequence: CASSTRLAVQETQYF.